The source of this TCR beta chain is a study of blood T cell repertoires in COVID-19. Study overall: Sites in the United States, Italy and Spain provided acute and convalescent COVID-19 samples.

In the original processing: Estimates of nucleated cell counts were drawn from the amplification of reference gene primers. The protocol was immunoSEQ multiplex PCR, while the TCRdb copy is restricted to in-frame clones and leaves out a portion. V, J and clone size were drawn from that table, and D and trimming were deduced from the DNA. Of roughly 260,000 clones in the sample, around 90% were seen once. Seattle patients were enrolled during active infection and followed longitudinally. The CDR3 has 15 amino acids. The V and J ends lost 7 bases and 0 bases respectively, with 13 bases between them. Per the germline V gene, CDR1 is MNHEY and CDR2 is SVGAGI.

The rearrangement links TRBV6-5 to TRBJ1-3; perhaps TRBD1 as D (5 bases). The sample consisted of peripheral blood. The receptor comes from a young adult with COVID-19, enrolled during active disease. Here the CDR3 DNA reads TGTGCCAGCACTGGGGGAGGCTACTCTGGAAACACCATATATTTT. It specifies CASTGGGYSGNTIYF.